Shown below are 14 T cell receptor gamma chains from a single sample sequenced in a study of gammadelta T cells in human blood. TCRdb reran clone calling via CATT on the RT-PCR reads. The profile covers hundreds of gamma-chain clones, with about 7% appearing a single time and roughly two fifths taken by the ten largest. The sample consisted of Vgamma9Vdelta2 gamma-delta T cells from infant blood. Source of these receptors: a human donor.

This clone showed up just a few times. A much larger clone lies one base from this, so it may be a read error. This chain connects TRGV9 to TRGJP. V shed 2 bases, J shed 4 bases, and the junction held 8 bases outside the gene matches. The CDR3 loop spans 18 amino acids. Germline V CDR1 and CDR2: GITISATS, ISYDGTV (reference sequence). The CDR3 protein is CALWEGPLQELGKKIKVF. The CDR3 DNA reads TGTGCCTTGTGGGAGGGGCCTCTTCAAGAGTTGGGCAAAAAAATCAAGGTATTT.

Concerning this clone itself: The TCRdb protein comes from a much larger clone and disagrees with this DNA's translation at residue 4, likely due to a read error; the protein given here is derived from the DNA. V is TRGV9 and J is TRGJP. This CDR3 has 16 residues. Germline values: CDR1 GITISATS, CDR2 ISYDGTV (reference sequence). CDR3 amino acids: CALGEVQELGKKIKVF. CDR3 sequence (DNA): TGTGCCTTGGGGGAGGTGCAAGAGTTGGGCAAAAAAATCAAGGTATTT.

The chain couples TRGV8 to TRGJ1 or TRGJ2. The J gene, absent from TCRdb, was called here by matching the DNA to germline. This CDR3 region has 11 residues. The germline V gene encodes CDR1 VENAVY and CDR2 YDSYNSRV. With 3 bases clipped from V and 9 bases from J, the junction kept 5 bases outside the gene matches. CDR3 protein: CATWDAIKKLF. The CDR3, as DNA: TGTGCCACCTGGGATGCCATTAAGAAACTCTTT.

This clone was found a few times. The TCRdb protein comes from a much larger clone and disagrees with this DNA's translation at residue 14, likely due to a read error; the protein given here is derived from the DNA. This chain links TRGV9 with TRGJP. This CDR3 is built from 16 residues. Looked up from germline, CDR1 is GITISATS and CDR2 is ISYDGTV (reference sequence). Here the CDR3 reads CALWEVQELGKKIRVF. CDR3 nucleotide sequence: TGTGCCTTGTGGGAGGTGCAAGAGTTGGGCAAAAAAATCAGGGTATTT.

Sample share makes this clone large. This sequence is one base from a far larger clone and is likely a read error. The genes are TRGV9 and TRGJP. There are 16 residues in the CDR3. From germline, CDR1 is GITISATS and CDR2 ISYDGTV (reference sequence). J lost 7 bases, V lost 0 bases, and 3 bases had no gene match. The CDR3 sequence: CALWEVHELGKKIKVF. DNA for the CDR3: TGTGCCTTGTGGGAGGTGCACGAGTTGGGCAAAAAAATCAAGGTATTT.

To note about this clone: One base separates it from a far larger clone, so it is likely a read error. The J gene is TRGJP, the V gene TRGV9. Germline matching of the DNA provided the J gene here, since TCRdb leaves it blank. Germline V gives CDR1 GITISATS, CDR2 ISYDGTV (reference sequence). The CDR3 sequence is 17 residues long. With V trimmed by 2 bases and J by 4 bases, 5 bases remained unmatched. The CDR3 DNA follows: TGTGCCTTGTGGGAGGCGTCACAAGAGTTGGGCAAAAAAATCAAGGTATTT. It yields the protein CALWEASQELGKKIKVF.

By share, this clone ranks as large. This likely reflects a read error, since a far larger clone is one base away. The same CDR3 can be traced to other DNA sequences in this sample. The V gene is TRGV9, the J gene TRGJP. The CDR3 extends over 16 amino acids. The V gene's germline CDR1 is GITISATS and CDR2 ISYDGTV (reference sequence). DNA of the CDR3: TGTGCATTGTGGGAGGTGCAAGAGTTGGGCAAAAAAATCAAGGTATTT. This codes for CALWEVQELGKKIKVF.

On this clone itself: A read error is likely here: a far larger clone is one base away. Other DNA sequences in this specimen translate into the identical CDR3. The genes are TRGV9 and TRGJP. Germline CDR1 is GITISATS and CDR2 is ISYDGTV (reference sequence). This CDR3 comprises 16 residues. Trimming at V came to 4 bases and at J to 4 bases, leaving 4 bases not matched to a gene. Written as DNA, the CDR3 is TGTGCCTTGTGGGACACACAAGAGTTGGGCAAAAAAATCAAGGTATTT. It specifies CALWDTQELGKKIKVF.

This clone has a handful of counts. A much larger clone lies one base from this, so it may be a read error. This chain links TRGV9 with TRGJP. CDR1 is GITISATS, CDR2 ISYDGTV, per germline (reference sequence). J was trimmed by 7 bases and V by 0 bases; bases with no gene match: 3. CDR3 size: 16 residues. The CDR3 spells CALWEVDELGKKIKVF. CDR3 bases: TGTGCCTTGTGGGAGGTGGATGAGTTGGGCAAAAAAATCAAGGTATTT.

This rearrangement joins TRGV9 to TRGJ1 or TRGJ2. Assignment of the J gene here rests on matching the DNA to germline, because TCRdb gives none. From germline, CDR1 is GITISATS and CDR2 ISYDGTV (reference sequence). The CDR3 sequence is 13 residues long. Trimming at V came to 1 base and at J to 8 bases, leaving 8 bases not matched to a gene. CDR3 sequence (DNA): TGTGCCTTGTGGGAGGTTGGGAGGCATAAGAAACTCTTT. It yields the protein CALWEVGRHKKLF.

This clone was counted a few times. Since a far larger clone is one base different, this is likely a read error. The chain carries TRGV9 and TRGJ1 or TRGJ2. The CDR3 sequence is 11 residues long. Germline values: CDR1 GITISATS, CDR2 ISYDGTV (reference sequence). J lost 11 bases, V lost 1 base, and 5 bases had no gene match. CDR3 bases: TGTGCCTTGTGGGAGGTTGAGCAGAAACTCTTT. It encodes CALWEVEQKLF.

This clone was seen a handful of times. With a far larger clone one base away, a read error is the likely cause. The same CDR3 can be traced to other DNA sequences in this sample. This rearrangement joins TRGV9 to TRGJP. In germline, CDR1 is GITISATS, CDR2 ISYDGTV (reference sequence). This CDR3 is built from 16 residues. The CDR3 loop reads CALWEVEAMGKKIKVF. CDR3 DNA sequence: TGTGCATTGTGGGAGGTGGAGGCGATGGGCAAAAAAATCAAGGTATTT.

In its sample, this clone is hyperexpanded. Other DNA sequences from this sample encode an identical CDR3 as well. The chain combines TRGV9 with TRGJP. Germline trimming cut 0 bases from V and 4 bases from J; bases unmatched to any gene: 6. This CDR3 is built from 18 residues. In germline, CDR1 is GITISATS, CDR2 ISYDGTV (reference sequence). The DNA of the CDR3 is TGTGCCTTGTGGGAGGTGCCTCTTCAAGAGTTGGGCAAAAAAATCAAGGTATTT. Amino acids: CALWEVPLQELGKKIKVF.

With regard to this clone: This DNA's translation differs at residue 6 from TCRdb's protein, which comes from a much larger clone; a read error is likely, and the protein shown is translated from the DNA. V and J are TRGV9 and TRGJP. Because TCRdb records no J gene, it was assigned here through a match of the DNA to germline. Trimming took 3 bases from V and 7 from J; bases not matched to a gene: 6. The V gene's germline CDR1 is GITISATS and CDR2 ISYDGTV (reference sequence). The CDR3 runs to 16 residues. CDR3 amino acids: CALWENLELGKKIKVF. The DNA for the CDR3 is TGTGCCTTGTGGGAGAATCTTGAGTTGGGCAAAAAAATCAAGGTATTT.